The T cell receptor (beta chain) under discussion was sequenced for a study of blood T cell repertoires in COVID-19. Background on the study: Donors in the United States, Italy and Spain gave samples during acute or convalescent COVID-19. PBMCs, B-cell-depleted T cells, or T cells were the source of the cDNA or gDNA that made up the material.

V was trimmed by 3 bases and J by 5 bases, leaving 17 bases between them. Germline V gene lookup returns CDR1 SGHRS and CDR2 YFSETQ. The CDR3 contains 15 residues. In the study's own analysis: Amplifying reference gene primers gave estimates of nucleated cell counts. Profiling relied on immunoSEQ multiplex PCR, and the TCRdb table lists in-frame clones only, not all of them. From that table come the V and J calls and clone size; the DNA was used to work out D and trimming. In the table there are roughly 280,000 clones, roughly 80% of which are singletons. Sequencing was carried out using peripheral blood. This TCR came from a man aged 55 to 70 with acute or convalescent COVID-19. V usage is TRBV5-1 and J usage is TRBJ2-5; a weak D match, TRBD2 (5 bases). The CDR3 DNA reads TGCGCCAGCAGCTCGGGGAACGCACCCTGGGAGACCCAGTACTTC. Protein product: CASSSGNAPWETQYF.